This entry lists 7 T cell receptor beta chains sequenced from one sample in a study of blood T cell repertoires in COVID-19. Assay used: immunoSEQ multiplex PCR; TCRdb lists only in-frame clones, some missing. The sample contains about 260,000 clones, about 89% of which appear only once. Sequencing input: peripheral blood. The receptors derive from a man between 35 and 55 years old with active or convalescent COVID-19.

The V call is TRBV19, the J call TRBJ1-6; 10 nucleotides agree with TRBD1. J was trimmed by 6 bases and V by 6 bases; bases with no gene match: 11. Germline lookup yields CDR1 LNHDA and CDR2 SQIVND (reference sequence). The CDR3 loop spans 17 amino acids. CDR3 bases: TGTGCCAGTAGGAATACTTTTGGGACAGGGGCTAATTCACCCCTCCACTTT. It specifies CASRNTFGTGANSPLHF.

This clone was seen just once. The chain links TRBV2 to TRBJ1-6; 9 bases line up with TRBD1. CDR3 length equals 19 residues. Germline CDR1 reads SNHLY; CDR2 reads FYNNEI. Unmatched junction bases numbered 19, after V lost 6 bases and J lost 7 bases. The CDR3 coding sequence is TGTGCCAGCAGCGCCTCGGGACAGGGAGGGCTAAGGCCCAATTCACCCCTCCACTTT. This codes for CASSASGQGGLRPNSPLHF.

V gene TRBV15 combines with J gene TRBJ2-3, with 7 bases identical to TRBD2. The junction had 5 bases not matched to a gene; V was cut back by 1 base and J by 1 base. From germline, CDR1 is LNHNV and CDR2 YYDKDF (reference sequence). There are 16 residues in the CDR3. CDR3 protein: CATSRGRGRGTDTQYF. Written as DNA, the CDR3 is TGTGCCACCAGCAGAGGCCGGGGGAGGGGCACAGATACGCAGTATTTT.

The rearrangement joins TRBV19 to TRBJ2-2; 7 bases are shared with TRBD1. CDR1 and CDR2 (germline): LNHDA, SQIVND (reference sequence). The V gene end was trimmed by 9 bases and the J gene end by 6 bases; junction bases not matched to a gene: 13. The CDR3 length is 15 residues. This CDR3 is CASRIGTEGAGELFF. For the CDR3, the DNA is TGTGCCAGCCGAATTGGGACAGAGGGGGCCGGGGAGCTGTTTTTT. Combining the CDR3 with reference TRBV19 and TRBJ2-2 gives the whole variable domain DGGITQSPKYLFRKEGQNVTLSCEQNLNHDAMYWYRQDPGQGLRLIYYSQIVNDFQKGDIAEGYSVSREKKESFPLTVTSAQKNPTAFYLCASRIGTEGAGELFFGEGSRLTVL.

The chain uses TRBV7-2 and TRBJ2-7, with TRBD2 matching 7 bases. The CDR3 runs 15 residues. Trimming removed 2 bases from V and 4 bases from J; junction bases left unmatched: 8. Germline V gene data show CDR1 as SGHTA and CDR2 as FQGNSA. The CDR3 protein is CASSLWASGSYEQYF. The CDR3 region has the DNA TGTGCCAGCAGCTTATGGGCTAGCGGATCATACGAGCAGTACTTC.

The chain links TRBV24-1 to TRBJ2-1, with TRBD2 matching over 8 bases. Germline CDR1 is KGHDR and CDR2 is SFDVKD. The V segment lost 4 bases and the J segment 6 bases; nucleotides outside the gene matches: 10. The length of the CDR3 is 16 residues. The CDR3, as DNA: TGTGCCACCAGTGAATGGAAAGCGGGGGAGATCAATGAGCAGTTCTTC. Protein sequence: CATSEWKAGEINEQFF.

The chain employs TRBV6-5 and TRBJ1-2; 7 nucleotides agree with TRBD1. The CDR3 length is 16 residues. J gave up 4 bases and V 0 bases, and 8 bases lay outside the gene matches. The V gene's germline CDR1 is MNHEY and CDR2 SVGAGI. The chain's CDR3 is CASSYSGTASGYGYTF. The DNA for the CDR3 is TGTGCCAGCAGTTACTCCGGGACAGCTTCTGGCTATGGCTACACCTTC.